The clone carrying this TCR beta chain was detected a few times. Antigen unknown. This sample was taken from a study of cytomegalovirus exposure and HLA in healthy donors. General study findings and limits: Some TCR beta chains (164 of them) were listed as cytomegalovirus-associated. A few V segments could not be told apart, such as TRBV6-2 and TRBV6-3, and were left out. Presence/absence results assume similar sequencing depth per donor, which may not hold.

Researchers ran the PCR with 60 Vbeta and 13 Jbeta primers. Only in-frame clones appear in the TCRdb table, and some are missing; sequencing was by immunoSEQ multiplex PCR. The sample yields approximately 260,000 clones, about four fifths seen once. J gave up 6 bases and V 0 bases, and 11 bases lay outside the gene matches. The length of the CDR3 is 17 residues. Germline assignment: CDR1 LGHNA and CDR2 YSLEER. The specimen was PBMCs. The V and J genes are TRBV4-3 and TRBJ2-3; 8 positions match TRBD2. This receptor was identified in a woman in her 40s in good health and CMV-seropositive. The CDR3 coding sequence is TGCGCCAGCAGCCAAGACCATCCGGGACTAGGGGGGGATACGCAGTATTTT. Translated, it gives CASSQDHPGLGGDTQYF.